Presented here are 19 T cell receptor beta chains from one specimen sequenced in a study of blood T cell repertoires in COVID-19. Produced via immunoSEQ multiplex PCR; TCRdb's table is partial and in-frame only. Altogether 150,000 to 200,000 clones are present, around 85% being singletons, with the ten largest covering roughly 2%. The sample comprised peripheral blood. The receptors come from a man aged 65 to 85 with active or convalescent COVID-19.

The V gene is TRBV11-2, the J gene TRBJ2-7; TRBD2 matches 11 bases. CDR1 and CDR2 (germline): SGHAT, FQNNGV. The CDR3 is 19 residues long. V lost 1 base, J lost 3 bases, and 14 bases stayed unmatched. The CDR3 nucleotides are TGTGCCAGCAGCTTAGTCCGGGGTAGCGGGAGGGGGGACTACTACGAGCAGTACTTC. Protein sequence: CASSLVRGSGRGDYYEQYF.

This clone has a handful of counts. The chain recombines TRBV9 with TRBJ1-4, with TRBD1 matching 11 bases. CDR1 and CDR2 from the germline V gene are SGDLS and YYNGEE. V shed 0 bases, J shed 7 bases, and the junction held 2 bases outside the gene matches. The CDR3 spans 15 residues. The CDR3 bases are TGTGCCAGCAGCGTAGGGGGACAGGGGGGTGAAAAACTGTTTTTT. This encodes CASSVGGQGGEKLFF. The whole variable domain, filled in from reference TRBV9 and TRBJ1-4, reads DSGVTQTPKHLITATGQRVTLRCSPRSGDLSVYWYQQSLDQGLQFLIQYYNGEERAKGNILERFSAQQFPDLHSELNLSSLELGDSALYFCASSVGGQGGEKLFFGSGTQLSVL.

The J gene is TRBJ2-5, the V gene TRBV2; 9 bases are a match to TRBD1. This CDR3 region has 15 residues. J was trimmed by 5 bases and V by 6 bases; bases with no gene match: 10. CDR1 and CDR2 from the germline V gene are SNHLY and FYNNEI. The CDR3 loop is CASRKDRGEGETQYF. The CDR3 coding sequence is TGTGCCAGCAGGAAGGACAGGGGTGAAGGGGAGACCCAGTACTTC.

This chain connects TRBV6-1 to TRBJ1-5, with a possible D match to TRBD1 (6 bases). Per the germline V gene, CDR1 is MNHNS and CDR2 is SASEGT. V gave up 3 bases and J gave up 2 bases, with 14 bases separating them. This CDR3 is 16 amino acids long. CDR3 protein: CASSENRALGNQPQHF. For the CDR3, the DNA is TGTGCCAGCAGTGAGAACAGGGCTTTGGGCAATCAGCCCCAGCATTTT.

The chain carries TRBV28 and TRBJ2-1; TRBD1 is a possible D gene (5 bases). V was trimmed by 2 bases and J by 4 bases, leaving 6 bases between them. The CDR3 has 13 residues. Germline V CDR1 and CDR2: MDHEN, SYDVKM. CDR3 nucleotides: TGTGCCAGCAGTTTACAGGGTTACAATGAGCAGTTCTTC. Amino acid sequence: CASSLQGYNEQFF.

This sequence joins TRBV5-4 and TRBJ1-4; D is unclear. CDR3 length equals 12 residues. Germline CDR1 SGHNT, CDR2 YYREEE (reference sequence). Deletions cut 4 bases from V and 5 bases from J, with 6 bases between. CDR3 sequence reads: CASSVINEKLFF. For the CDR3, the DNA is TGTGCCAGCAGCGTAATAAATGAAAAACTGTTTTTT.

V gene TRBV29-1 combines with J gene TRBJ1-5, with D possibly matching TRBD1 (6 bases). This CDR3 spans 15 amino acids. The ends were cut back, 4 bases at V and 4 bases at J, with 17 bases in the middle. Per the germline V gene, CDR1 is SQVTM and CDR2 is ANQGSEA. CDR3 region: CSVATGGLGNQPQHF. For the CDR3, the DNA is TGCAGCGTTGCCACGGGGGGGCTAGGAAATCAGCCCCAGCATTTT.

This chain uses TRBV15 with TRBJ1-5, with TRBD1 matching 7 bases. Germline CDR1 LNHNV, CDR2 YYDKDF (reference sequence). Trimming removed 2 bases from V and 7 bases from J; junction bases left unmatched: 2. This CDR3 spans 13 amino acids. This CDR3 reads CATSRTGEQPQHF. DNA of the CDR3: TGTGCCACCAGCAGAACAGGGGAACAGCCCCAGCATTTT.

The CDR3 region is CASSRSGAFPDNEKLFF. The CDR3 nucleotides read TGTGCCAGCAGCCGCTCGGGTGCCTTCCCCGATAATGAAAAACTGTTTTTT. V usage is TRBV14 and J usage is TRBJ1-4, with no clear D. Germline CDR1 SGHDN, CDR2 FVKESK. CDR3 length: 17 residues. V was pared by 4 bases and J by 4 bases, with 19 bases between.

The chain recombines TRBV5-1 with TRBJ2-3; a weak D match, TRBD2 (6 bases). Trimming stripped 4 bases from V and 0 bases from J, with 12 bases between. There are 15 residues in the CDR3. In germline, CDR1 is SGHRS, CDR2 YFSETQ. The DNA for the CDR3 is TGCGCCAGCAGCACCCGGGCGGGGAGCACAGATACGCAGTATTTT. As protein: CASSTRAGSTDTQYF.

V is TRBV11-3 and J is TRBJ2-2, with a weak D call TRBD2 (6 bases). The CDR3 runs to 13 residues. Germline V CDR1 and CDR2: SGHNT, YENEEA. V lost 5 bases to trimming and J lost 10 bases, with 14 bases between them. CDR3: CASSPRGSKELFF. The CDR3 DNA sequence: TGTGCCAGCAGCCCCCGGGGGTCGAAGGAGCTGTTTTTT.

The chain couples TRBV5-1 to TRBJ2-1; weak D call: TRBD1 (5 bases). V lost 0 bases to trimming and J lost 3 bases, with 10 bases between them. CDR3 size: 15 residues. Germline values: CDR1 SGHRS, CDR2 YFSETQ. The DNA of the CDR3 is TGCGCCAGCAGCTTGGATGGGGCTATCTACAATGAGCAGTTCTTC. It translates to CASSLDGAIYNEQFF.

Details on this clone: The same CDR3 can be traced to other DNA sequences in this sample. The CDR3 bases are TGTGCCAGCAGTTTAAGGGGCAGTTGGACCTATGGCTACACCTTC. Translated, it gives CASSLRGSWTYGYTF. This rearrangement joins TRBV28 to TRBJ1-2, with a tentative D call TRBD1 (5 bases). Deletions cut 2 bases from V and 4 bases from J, with 14 bases between. The germline V gene encodes CDR1 MDHEN and CDR2 SYDVKM. The CDR3 consists of 15 residues.

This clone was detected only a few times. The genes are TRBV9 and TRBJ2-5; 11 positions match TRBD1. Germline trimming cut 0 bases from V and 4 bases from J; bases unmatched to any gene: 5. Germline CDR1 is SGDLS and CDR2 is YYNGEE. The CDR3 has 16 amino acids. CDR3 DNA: TGTGCCAGCAGCGTAGGGGGACAGGGGGTTGGAGAGACCCAGTACTTC. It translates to CASSVGGQGVGETQYF.

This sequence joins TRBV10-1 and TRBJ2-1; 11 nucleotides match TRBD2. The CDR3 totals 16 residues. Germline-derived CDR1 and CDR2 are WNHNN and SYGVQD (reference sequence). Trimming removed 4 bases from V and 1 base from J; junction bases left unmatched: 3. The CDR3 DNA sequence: TGCGCCAGCAGTGGCCGACTAGCGGGATCCTACAATGAGCAGTTCTTC. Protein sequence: CASSGRLAGSYNEQFF.

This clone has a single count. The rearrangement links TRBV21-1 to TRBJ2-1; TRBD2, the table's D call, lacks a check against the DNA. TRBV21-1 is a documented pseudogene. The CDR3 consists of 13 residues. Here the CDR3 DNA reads TGTGCCAGCAGCAAAGGGGCCAGGGAGGTGCAGTTCTTC. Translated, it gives CASSKGAREVQFF.

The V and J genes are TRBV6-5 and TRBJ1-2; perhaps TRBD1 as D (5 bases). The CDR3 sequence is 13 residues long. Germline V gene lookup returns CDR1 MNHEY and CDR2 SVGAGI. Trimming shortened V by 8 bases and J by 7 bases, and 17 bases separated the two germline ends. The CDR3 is CASWTIGGAGYTF. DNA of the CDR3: TGTGCCAGCTGGACGATCGGAGGGGCTGGCTACACCTTC.

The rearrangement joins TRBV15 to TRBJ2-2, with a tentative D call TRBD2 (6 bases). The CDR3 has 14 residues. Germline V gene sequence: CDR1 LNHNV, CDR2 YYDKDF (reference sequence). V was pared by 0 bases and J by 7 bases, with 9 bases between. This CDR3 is CATSRDRGIGELFF. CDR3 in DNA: TGTGCCACCAGCAGAGATCGGGGGATCGGGGAGCTGTTTTTT.

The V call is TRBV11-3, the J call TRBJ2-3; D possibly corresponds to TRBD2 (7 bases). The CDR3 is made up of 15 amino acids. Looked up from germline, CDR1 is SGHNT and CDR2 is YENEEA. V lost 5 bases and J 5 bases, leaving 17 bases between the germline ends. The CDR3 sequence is CASSRGGHTQDTQYF. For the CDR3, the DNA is TGTGCCAGCAGCAGGGGGGGGCACACTCAAGATACGCAGTATTTT.